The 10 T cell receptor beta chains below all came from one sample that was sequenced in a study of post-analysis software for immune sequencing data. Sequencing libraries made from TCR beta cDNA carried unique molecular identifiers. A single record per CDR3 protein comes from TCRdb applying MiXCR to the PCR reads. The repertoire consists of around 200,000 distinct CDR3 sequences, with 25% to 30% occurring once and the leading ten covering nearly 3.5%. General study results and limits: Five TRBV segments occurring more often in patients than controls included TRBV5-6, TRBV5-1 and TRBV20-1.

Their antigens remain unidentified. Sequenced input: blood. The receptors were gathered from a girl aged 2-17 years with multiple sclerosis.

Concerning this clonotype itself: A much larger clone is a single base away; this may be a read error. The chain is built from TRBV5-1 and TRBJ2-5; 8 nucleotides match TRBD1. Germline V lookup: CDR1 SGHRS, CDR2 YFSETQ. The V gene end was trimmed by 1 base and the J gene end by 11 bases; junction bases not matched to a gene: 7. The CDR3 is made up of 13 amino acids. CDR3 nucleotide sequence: TGCGCCAGCAGCTTGAACAGGGGGGATGAGCAGTACTTC. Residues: CASSLNRGDEQYF.

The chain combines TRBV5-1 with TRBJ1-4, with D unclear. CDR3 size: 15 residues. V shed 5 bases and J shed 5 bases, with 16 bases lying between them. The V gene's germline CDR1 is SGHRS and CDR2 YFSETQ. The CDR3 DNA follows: TGCGCCAGCAGTTATCTGACCCCCGTAAATGAAAAACTGTTTTTT. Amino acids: CASSYLTPVNEKLFF.

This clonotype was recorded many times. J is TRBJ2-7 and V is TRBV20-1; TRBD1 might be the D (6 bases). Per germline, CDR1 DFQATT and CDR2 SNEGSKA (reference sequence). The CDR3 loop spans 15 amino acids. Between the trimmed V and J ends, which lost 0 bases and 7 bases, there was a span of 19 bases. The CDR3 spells CSARDPQGTPGEQYF. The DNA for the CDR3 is TGCAGTGCTAGAGATCCACAGGGCACTCCGGGGGAGCAGTACTTC.

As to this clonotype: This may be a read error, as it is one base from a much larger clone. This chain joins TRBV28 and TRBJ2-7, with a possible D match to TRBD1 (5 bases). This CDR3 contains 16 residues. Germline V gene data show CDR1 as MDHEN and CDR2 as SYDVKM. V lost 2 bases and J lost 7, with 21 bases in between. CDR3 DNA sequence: TGTGCCAGCAGTTTAGGGATCTGGGCAGGGCGGAATGAGCAGTACTTC. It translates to CASSLGIWAGRNEQYF.

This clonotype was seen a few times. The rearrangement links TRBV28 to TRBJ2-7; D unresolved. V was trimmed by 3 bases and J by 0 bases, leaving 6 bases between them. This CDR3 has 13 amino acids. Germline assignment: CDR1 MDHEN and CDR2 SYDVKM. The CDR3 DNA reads TGTGCCAGCAGTTTTCCCGACTCCTACGAGCAGTACTTC. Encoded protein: CASSFPDSYEQYF.

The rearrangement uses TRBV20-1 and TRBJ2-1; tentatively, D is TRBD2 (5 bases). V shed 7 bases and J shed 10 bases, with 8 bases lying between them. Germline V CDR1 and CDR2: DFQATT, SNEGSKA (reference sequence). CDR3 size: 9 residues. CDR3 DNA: TGCAGTGTTAGGAGGGAGCAGTTCTTC. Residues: CSVRREQFF.

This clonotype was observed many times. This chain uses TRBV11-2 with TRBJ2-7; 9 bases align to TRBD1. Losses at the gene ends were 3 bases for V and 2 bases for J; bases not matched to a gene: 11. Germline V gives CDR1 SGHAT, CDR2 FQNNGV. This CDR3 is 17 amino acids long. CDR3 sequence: CASSLGMGDRAPYEQYF. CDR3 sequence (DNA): TGTGCCAGCAGCTTGGGTATGGGGGACAGGGCCCCCTACGAGCAGTACTTC.

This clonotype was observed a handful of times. The CDR3 reads CASSISSRGEQYF. The CDR3 nucleotides are TGTGCCAGTAGTATATCTTCAAGGGGCGAGCAGTACTTC. The chain uses TRBV19 and TRBJ2-7; TRBD1 might be the D (5 bases). This CDR3 spans 13 amino acids. Germline CDR1 reads LNHDA; CDR2 reads SQIVND (reference sequence). Trimming pared 2 bases from V and 6 bases from J, leaving 11 bases between.

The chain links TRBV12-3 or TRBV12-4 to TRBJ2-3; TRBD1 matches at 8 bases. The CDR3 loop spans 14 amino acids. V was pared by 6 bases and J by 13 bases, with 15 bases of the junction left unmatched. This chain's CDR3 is CASRSQGATDMEYF. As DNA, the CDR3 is TGTGCCAGCAGGTCGCAGGGGGCCACAGATATGGAGTATTTT.

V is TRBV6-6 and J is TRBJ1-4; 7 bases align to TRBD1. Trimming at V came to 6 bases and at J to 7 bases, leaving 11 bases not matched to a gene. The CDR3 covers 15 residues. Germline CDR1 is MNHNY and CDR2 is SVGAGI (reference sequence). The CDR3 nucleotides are TGTGCCAGCAGCTCATTGAGGGGGCTCGGTGAAAAACTGTTTTTT. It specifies CASSSLRGLGEKLFF.